The 11 T cell receptor beta chains given below trace back to one sample, sequenced in a study of blood T cell repertoires in COVID-19 (dated by TCRdb to 2020 to 2022). Library construction relied on the immunoSEQ multiplex PCR assay. In TCRdb, the immuneACCESS table is reduced to in-frame sequences with V and J assigned. These tables do not hold every clone; where another copy was compared, an unresolved V gene accounts for under half, and the others remain unexplained. This sample comprises approximately 250,000 clones, around 80% of them detected only once. The ten largest clones take up around 3.9% of the sample. The sample consisted of PBMCs or T cells enriched from blood (not recorded which). The source of these receptors is a man aged 30 to 39 with acute COVID-19.

A word on this clone: Other DNA sequences in the sample encode the same CDR3. The CDR3 sequence is CASSQVGGSYNEQFF. CDR3 coding DNA: TGTGCCAGCAGCCAGGTTGGGGGGTCCTACAATGAGCAGTTCTTC. The chain employs TRBV4-2 and TRBJ2-1, with D possibly TRBD2 on 6 matching bases. The CDR3 has 15 residues. V gave up 3 bases and J gave up 1 base, with 10 bases separating them. CDR1 LGHNA and CDR2 YNFKEQ come from the germline V gene.

The rearrangement uses TRBV6-5 and TRBJ1-2; D call uncertain. The ends were cut back, 5 bases at V and 5 bases at J, with 18 bases in the middle. The CDR3 is 15 amino acids. Germline loops: CDR1 MNHEY, CDR2 SVGAGI. CDR3 in DNA: TGTGCCAGCAGTCACGGGCTCGAGGGAGGGTATGGCTACACCTTC. Protein sequence: CASSHGLEGGYGYTF.

The chain is built from TRBV6-5 and TRBJ2-1, with 7 bases aligning to TRBD2. Germline-derived CDR1 and CDR2 are MNHEY and SVGAGI. Trimming at V came to 10 bases and at J to 13 bases, leaving 19 bases not matched to a gene. CDR3 length: 14 residues. Written as DNA, the CDR3 is TGTGCCACACAGCACCCTAGCGGCCGACTCTTCCAGTTCTTC. Translation gives CATQHPSGRLFQFF.

This clone occurred once. This chain links TRBV25-1 with TRBJ1-5; weak D call: TRBD1 (6 bases). CDR1 and CDR2 from the germline V gene are MGHDK and SYGVNS. Deletions cut 4 bases from V and 3 bases from J, with 7 bases between. This CDR3 contains 13 residues. DNA of the CDR3: TGTGCCAGCAGTGGACAGGACAATCAGCCCCAGCATTTT. Translation: CASSGQDNQPQHF.

This chain connects TRBV10-2 to TRBJ2-3; 11 positions agree with TRBD2. The CDR3 contains 17 residues. J lost 6 bases, V lost 2 bases, and 10 bases had no gene match. CDR1 is WSHSY, CDR2 SAAADI, per germline. The CDR3 protein is CASSEASGGLAGDTQYF. The CDR3 coding sequence is TGCGCCAGCAGTGAGGCTAGCGGGGGGCTAGCGGGCGATACGCAGTATTTT.

This clone occurred a few times. The chain uses TRBV29-1 and TRBJ1-1; D gene unclear. Trimming took 3 bases from V and 11 from J, leaving 22 bases between them. The CDR3 is 14 residues long. Germline V gives CDR1 SQVTM, CDR2 ANQGSEA. The CDR3 bases are TGCAGCGTTGACCAATCGGGCGGACTGACCGGGGCTTTCTTT. It encodes CSVDQSGGLTGAFF.

This clone was found once. The rearrangement joins TRBV11-2 to TRBJ1-2; D possibly corresponds to TRBD1 (6 bases). CDR3 size: 15 residues. Germline values: CDR1 SGHAT, CDR2 FQNNGV. The germline V and J ends were trimmed by 1 base and 1 base, with 10 bases remaining between them. CDR3 in amino acids: CASSLGTALNYGYTF. The DNA for the CDR3 is TGTGCCAGCAGCTTAGGGACAGCTCTTAACTATGGCTACACCTTC.

V gene TRBV19 combines with J gene TRBJ2-2; 7 nucleotides line up with TRBD2. The CDR3 has 16 residues. From germline, CDR1 is LNHDA and CDR2 SQIVND (reference sequence). V dropped 3 bases and J dropped 2; count of bases not matched to a gene: 6. The CDR3 protein is CASSIGASGNTGELFF. The CDR3 nucleotides are TGTGCCAGTAGTATTGGAGCTAGCGGAAACACCGGGGAGCTGTTTTTT.

This clone was seen more than once but under ten times. The chain has TRBV4-2 and TRBJ2-2, with 7 bases that match TRBD1. Germline V gene lookup returns CDR1 LGHNA and CDR2 YNFKEQ. The CDR3 totals 16 residues. Trimming removed 4 bases from V and 4 bases from J; junction bases left unmatched: 9. The CDR3 region has the DNA TGTGCCAGCAGCCGAGGACAGGCACGGATCACCGGGGAGCTGTTTTTT. Amino acid sequence: CASSRGQARITGELFF.

This chain links TRBV27 with TRBJ1-4, with D hard to call. Germline CDR1 and CDR2: MNHEY and SMNVEV (reference sequence). The CDR3 is 16 amino acids. Trimming left V 6 bases short and J 0 bases short, with 14 bases between. CDR3 sequence (DNA): TGTGCCAGCAGGACACTCCGGATTGCAACTAATGAAAAACTGTTTTTT. Its translation: CASRTLRIATNEKLFF.

This chain connects TRBV20-1 to TRBJ1-4; possibly TRBD1 for D (5 bases). The length of the CDR3 is 13 residues. The V gene's germline CDR1 is DFQATT and CDR2 SNEGSKA (reference sequence). The V end was cut by 6 bases, the J end by 8 bases, with 16 bases between. CDR3 nucleotides: TGCAGTGCGAGTGGAGACAGTTCCGAAAAACTGTTTTTT. Translated, it gives CSASGDSSEKLFF.